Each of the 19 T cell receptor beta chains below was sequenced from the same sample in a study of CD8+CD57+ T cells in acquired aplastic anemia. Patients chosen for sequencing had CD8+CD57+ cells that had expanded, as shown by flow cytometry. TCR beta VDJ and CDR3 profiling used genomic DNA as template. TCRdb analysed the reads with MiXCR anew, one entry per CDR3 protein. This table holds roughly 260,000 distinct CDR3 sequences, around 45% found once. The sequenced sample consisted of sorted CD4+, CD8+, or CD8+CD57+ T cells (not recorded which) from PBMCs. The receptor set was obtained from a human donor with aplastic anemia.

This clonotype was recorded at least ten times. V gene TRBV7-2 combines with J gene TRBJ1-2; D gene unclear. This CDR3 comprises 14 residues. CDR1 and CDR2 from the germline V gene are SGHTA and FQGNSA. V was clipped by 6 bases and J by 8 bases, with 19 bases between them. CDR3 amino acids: CASRAGSELMGYTF. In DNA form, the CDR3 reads TGTGCCAGCAGGGCCGGGTCGGAGCTTATGGGCTACACCTTC.

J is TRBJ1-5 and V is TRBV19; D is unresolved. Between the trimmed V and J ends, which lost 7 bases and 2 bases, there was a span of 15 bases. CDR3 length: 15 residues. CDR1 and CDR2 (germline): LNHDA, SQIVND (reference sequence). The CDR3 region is CASTYDGMGNQPQHF. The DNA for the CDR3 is TGTGCCAGTACCTACGACGGGATGGGCAATCAGCCCCAGCATTTT.

CDR3 in DNA: TGTGCCAGCAGCAGGAGGGGGGGCTACAATGAGCAGTTCTTC. Protein sequence: CASSRRGGYNEQFF. The chain combines TRBV9 with TRBJ2-1, with D possibly TRBD2 on 7 matching bases. Germline-derived CDR1 and CDR2 are SGDLS and YYNGEE. The CDR3 runs 14 residues. The V gene lost 4 bases and the J gene lost 3 bases, with 11 bases spanning the gap.

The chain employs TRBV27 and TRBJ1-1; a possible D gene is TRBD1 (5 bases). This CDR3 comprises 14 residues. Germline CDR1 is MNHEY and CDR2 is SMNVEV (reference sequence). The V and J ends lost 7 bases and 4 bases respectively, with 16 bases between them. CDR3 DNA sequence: TGTGCCAGCACCAGAGTTTCAGGGTCCACTGAAGCTTTCTTT. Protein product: CASTRVSGSTEAFF.

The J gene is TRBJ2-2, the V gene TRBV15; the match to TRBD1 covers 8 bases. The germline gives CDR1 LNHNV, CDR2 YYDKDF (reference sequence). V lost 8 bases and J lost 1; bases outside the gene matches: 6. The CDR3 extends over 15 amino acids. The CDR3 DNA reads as TGTGCCACCGTACAGGGGGACAGGAACACCGGGGAGCTGTTTTTT. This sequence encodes CATVQGDRNTGELFF.

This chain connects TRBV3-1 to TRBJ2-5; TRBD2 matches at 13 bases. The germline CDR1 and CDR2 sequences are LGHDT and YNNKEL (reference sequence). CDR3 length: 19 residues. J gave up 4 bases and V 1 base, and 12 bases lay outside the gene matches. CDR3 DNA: TGTGCCAGCAGCCAAGGGACTAGCGGGGGCCTCGATGACGTAGAGACCCAGTACTTC. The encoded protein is CASSQGTSGGLDDVETQYF.

CDR3 residues: CASSPGQGHYNEQFF. The CDR3 DNA sequence: TGTGCCAGCAGCCCTGGACAGGGCCACTACAATGAGCAGTTCTTC. The gene calls are TRBV7-9 and TRBJ2-1, with 8 positions matching TRBD1. Germline CDR1 SEHNR, CDR2 FQNEAQ (reference sequence). The V gene end was trimmed by 5 bases and the J gene end by 3 bases; junction bases not matched to a gene: 6. This CDR3 has 15 amino acids.

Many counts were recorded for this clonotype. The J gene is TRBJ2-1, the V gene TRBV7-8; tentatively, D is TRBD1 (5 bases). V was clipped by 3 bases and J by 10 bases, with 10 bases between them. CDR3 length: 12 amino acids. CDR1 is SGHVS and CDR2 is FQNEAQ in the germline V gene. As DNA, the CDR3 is TGTGCCAGCAGCTTGTTACAGGACGAGCAGTTCTTC. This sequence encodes CASSLLQDEQFF.

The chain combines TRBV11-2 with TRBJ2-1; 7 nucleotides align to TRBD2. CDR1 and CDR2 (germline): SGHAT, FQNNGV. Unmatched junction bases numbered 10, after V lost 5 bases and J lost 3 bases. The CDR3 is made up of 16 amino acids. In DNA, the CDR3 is TGTGCCAGCAGCCCCCCCGGGACTACATTCTACAATGAGCAGTTCTTC. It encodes CASSPPGTTFYNEQFF.

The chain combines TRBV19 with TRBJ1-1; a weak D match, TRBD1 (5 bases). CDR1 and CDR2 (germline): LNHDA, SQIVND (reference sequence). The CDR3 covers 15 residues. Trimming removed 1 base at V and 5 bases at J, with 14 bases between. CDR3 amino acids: CASSIAPQGVTEAFF. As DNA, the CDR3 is TGTGCCAGTAGTATAGCCCCGCAAGGGGTAACTGAAGCTTTCTTT.

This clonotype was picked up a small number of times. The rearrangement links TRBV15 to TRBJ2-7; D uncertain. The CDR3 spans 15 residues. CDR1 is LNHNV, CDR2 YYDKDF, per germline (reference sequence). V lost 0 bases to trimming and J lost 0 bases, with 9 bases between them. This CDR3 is CATSRDLYSSYEQYF. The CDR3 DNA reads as TGTGCCACCAGCAGAGATCTGTACAGCTCCTACGAGCAGTACTTC.

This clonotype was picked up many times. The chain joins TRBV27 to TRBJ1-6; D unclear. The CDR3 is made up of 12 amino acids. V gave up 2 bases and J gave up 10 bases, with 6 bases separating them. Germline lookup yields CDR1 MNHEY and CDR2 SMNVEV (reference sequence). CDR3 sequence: CASSLPRSPLHF. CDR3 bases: TGTGCCAGCAGTTTACCTCGATCACCCCTCCACTTT.

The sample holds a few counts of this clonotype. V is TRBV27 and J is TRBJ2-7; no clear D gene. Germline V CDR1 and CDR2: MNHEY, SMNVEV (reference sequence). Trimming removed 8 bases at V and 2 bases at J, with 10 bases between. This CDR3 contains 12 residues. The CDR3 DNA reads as TGTGCCAGCGTTTCCAAAGCCTACGAGCAGTACTTC. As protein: CASVSKAYEQYF.

CDR3 DNA sequence: TGTGCCACCTCATCGGGACAGGCCACTGAAGCTTTCTTT. This translates into CATSSGQATEAFF. The V and J genes are TRBV19 and TRBJ1-1, with 8 bases fitting TRBD1. Trimming removed 10 bases from V and 4 bases from J; junction bases left unmatched: 8. Germline CDR1 and CDR2: LNHDA and SQIVND (reference sequence). This CDR3 contains 13 residues.

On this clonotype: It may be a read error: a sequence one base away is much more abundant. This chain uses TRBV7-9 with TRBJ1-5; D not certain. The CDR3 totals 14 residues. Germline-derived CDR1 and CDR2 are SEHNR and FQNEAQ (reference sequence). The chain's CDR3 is CASSLGFAYQPRHF. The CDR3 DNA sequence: TGTGCCAGCAGCTTGGGGTTTGCGTATCAGCCCCGGCATTTT.

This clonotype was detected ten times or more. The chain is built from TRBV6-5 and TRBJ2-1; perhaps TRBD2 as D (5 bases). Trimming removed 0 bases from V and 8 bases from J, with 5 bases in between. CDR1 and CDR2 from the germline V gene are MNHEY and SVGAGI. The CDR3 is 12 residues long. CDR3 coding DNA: TGTGCCAGCAGTTACTCGGAGGATGAGCAGTTCTTC. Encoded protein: CASSYSEDEQFF.

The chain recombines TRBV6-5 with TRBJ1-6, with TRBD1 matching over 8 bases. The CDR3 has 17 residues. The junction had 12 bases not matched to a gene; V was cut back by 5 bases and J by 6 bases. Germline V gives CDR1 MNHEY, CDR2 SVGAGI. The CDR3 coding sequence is TGTGCCAGCAGTCATTCCAAGGACAGGGAGATTAATTCACCCCTCCACTTT. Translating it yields CASSHSKDREINSPLHF.

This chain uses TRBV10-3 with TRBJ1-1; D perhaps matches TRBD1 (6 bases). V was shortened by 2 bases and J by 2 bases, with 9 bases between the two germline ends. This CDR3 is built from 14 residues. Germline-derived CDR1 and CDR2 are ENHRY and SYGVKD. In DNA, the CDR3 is TGTGCCATCAGTGAGGAGGGGGTAAACACTGAAGCTTTCTTT. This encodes CAISEEGVNTEAFF.

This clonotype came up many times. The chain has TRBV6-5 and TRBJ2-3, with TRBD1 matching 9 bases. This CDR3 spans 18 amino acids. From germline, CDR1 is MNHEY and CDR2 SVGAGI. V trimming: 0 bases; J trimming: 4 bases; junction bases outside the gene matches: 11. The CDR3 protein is CASSYSLQGAVTPDTQYF. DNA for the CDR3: TGTGCCAGCAGTTACTCCTTACAGGGGGCGGTTACCCCAGATACGCAGTATTTT.